One sample yielded the 24 T cell receptor beta chains listed below, sequenced in a study of T-cell memory formation after mild COVID-19. One entry per CDR3 protein, called by TCRdb with MiXCR from the 5' RACE reads. The sample records roughly 320,000 distinct CDR3 sequences, around 30% being singletons. Sequencing was performed on PBMCs or a T cell subset sorted from them (not recorded which). Receptors were obtained from an adult woman who had mild COVID-19 (a few samples of this study predate the infection). Cell type and time point are not known.

This clonotype turned up a few times. The gene calls are TRBV27 and TRBJ2-3; the match to TRBD2 covers 9 bases. The germline gives CDR1 MNHEY, CDR2 SMNVEV (reference sequence). This CDR3 region has 16 residues. The J segment lost 2 bases and the V segment lost 7 bases, leaving 10 bases of the junction unmatched. CDR3 nucleotide sequence: TGTGCCAGCACCGCAGCAGCGGGGGGCAACACAGATACGCAGTATTTT. Amino acid sequence: CASTAAAGGNTDTQYF.

This clonotype was picked up a small number of times. The chain employs TRBV7-6 and TRBJ2-7; D may correspond to TRBD1 or TRBD2 (5 bases each). Germline values: CDR1 SGHVS, CDR2 FNYEAQ. This CDR3 is built from 18 residues. V lost 1 base and J 4 bases, leaving 23 bases between the germline ends. CDR3 nucleotide sequence: TGTGCCAGCAGCTTAGAGATCCGGGCAGTGGGGGTTAGGTACGAGCAGTACTTC. The encoded protein is CASSLEIRAVGVRYEQYF.

V usage is TRBV4-2 and J usage is TRBJ2-7; no firm D call. Trimming left V 0 bases short and J 4 bases short, with 16 bases between. There are 16 residues in the CDR3. Per the germline V gene, CDR1 is LGHNA and CDR2 is YNFKEQ. The CDR3 sequence is CASSQEGGFLSYEQYF. CDR3 in DNA: TGTGCCAGCAGCCAAGAGGGCGGTTTCCTCTCTTACGAGCAGTACTTC.

This clonotype was recorded a few times. V is TRBV5-1 and J is TRBJ2-7, with 11 bases fitting TRBD2. The CDR3 runs 15 residues. CDR1 is SGHRS and CDR2 is YFSETQ in the germline V gene. The trim removed 5 bases at V and 0 bases at J, leaving 4 bases unmatched. The CDR3 DNA sequence: TGCGCCAGCAGGGTAACTAGCGGGAGCTCCTACGAGCAGTACTTC. Its translation: CASRVTSGSSYEQYF.

This clonotype was recorded a few times. The V call is TRBV2, the J call TRBJ1-2; tentatively, D is TRBD1 (6 bases). This CDR3 spans 16 amino acids. CDR1 and CDR2 from the germline V gene are SNHLY and FYNNEI. The V and J ends lost 6 bases and 1 base respectively, with 18 bases between them. The CDR3 DNA reads TGTGCCAGCAGCGTAACCGACAGGACCGTTAACTATGGCTACACCTTC. Translating gives CASSVTDRTVNYGYTF.

This clonotype appeared a few times. This rearrangement joins TRBV7-9 to TRBJ2-3; D unresolved. CDR3 length: 13 residues. Trimming took off 4 bases at V and 4 bases at J, with 9 bases between the two ends. Germline V gives CDR1 SEHNR, CDR2 FQNEAQ (reference sequence). Here the CDR3 reads CASSSHIADTQYF. CDR3 coding DNA: TGTGCCAGCAGCTCCCATATTGCAGATACGCAGTATTTT. Supplemented by reference TRBV7-9 and TRBJ2-3, the full variable domain reads DTGVSQNPRHKITKRGQNVTFRCDPISEHNRLYWYRQTLGQGPEFLTYFQNEAQLEKSRLLSDRFSAERPKGSFSTLEIQRTEQGDSAMYLCASSSHIADTQYFGPGTRLTVL.

The table lists this clonotype with a few counts. The chain is built from TRBV15 and TRBJ2-1; possibly TRBD1 or TRBD2 for D (5 bases each). CDR1 is LNHNV and CDR2 is YYDKDF in the germline V gene (reference sequence). V was clipped by 1 base and J by 3 bases, with 10 bases between them. The CDR3 spans 15 residues. The CDR3 reads CATSRAGTSYNEQFF. The CDR3 coding sequence is TGTGCCACCAGCAGAGCCGGGACCAGCTACAATGAGCAGTTCTTC.

V gene TRBV5-5 combines with J gene TRBJ2-7; 11 nucleotides line up with TRBD1. V shed 4 bases and J 5 bases; nucleotides not matched to a gene: 8. Germline loops: CDR1 SGHKS, CDR2 YYEKEE (reference sequence). The length of the CDR3 is 15 residues. The CDR3 is CASSGGQGVWNEQYF. The DNA for the CDR3 is TGTGCCAGCAGCGGGGGACAGGGGGTATGGAACGAGCAGTACTTC.

This chain links TRBV11-2 with TRBJ2-1, with 14 bases matching TRBD2. The CDR3 length is 19 residues. Germline loops: CDR1 SGHAT, CDR2 FQNNGV. V shed 4 bases, J shed 0 bases, and the junction held 8 bases outside the gene matches. The CDR3 reads CASSSGTSGSRSSYNEQFF. The CDR3 coding sequence is TGTGCCAGCAGCTCCGGGACTAGCGGGAGTAGGAGCTCCTACAATGAGCAGTTCTTC.

The chain has TRBV4-2 and TRBJ1-1; D remains ambiguous. Trimming took 1 base from V and 5 from J, leaving 11 bases between them. The germline CDR1 and CDR2 sequences are LGHNA and YNFKEQ. The CDR3 loop spans 14 amino acids. CDR3 sequence: CASSQGSGWTEAFF. CDR3 nucleotide sequence: TGTGCCAGCAGCCAAGGAAGCGGGTGGACTGAAGCTTTCTTT.

This chain joins TRBV24-1 and TRBJ2-1; 7 bases map to TRBD1. The CDR3 loop spans 14 amino acids. From germline, CDR1 is KGHDR and CDR2 SFDVKD. V lost 9 bases and J lost 8; bases outside the gene matches: 12. The CDR3 protein is CATSSGGEVYEQFF. CDR3 in DNA: TGTGCCACCTCCTCAGGGGGAGAGGTCTATGAGCAGTTCTTC.

This clonotype was seen a few times. V usage is TRBV4-1 and J usage is TRBJ2-3; tentative D call: TRBD1 (6 bases). The V gene lost 0 bases and the J gene lost 4 bases, with 11 bases spanning the gap. CDR1 is MGHRA, CDR2 YSYEKL, per germline. CDR3 length: 15 amino acids. The CDR3 here is CASSQEFRGPDTQYF. CDR3 bases: TGCGCCAGCAGCCAAGAATTCAGGGGCCCAGATACGCAGTATTTT.

This clonotype was recorded a few times. This rearrangement joins TRBV29-1 to TRBJ1-1; D unclear. Germline lookup yields CDR1 SQVTM and CDR2 ANQGSEA. The CDR3 spans 11 residues. V shed 3 bases and J shed 2 bases, with 4 bases lying between them. The CDR3 DNA follows: TGCAGCGTTGATCGAAACACTGAAGCTTTCTTT. This encodes CSVDRNTEAFF.

The chain couples TRBV29-1 to TRBJ2-2; D is undetermined. The CDR3 has 12 amino acids. V was trimmed by 5 bases and J by 7 bases, leaving 11 bases between them. The germline gives CDR1 SQVTM, CDR2 ANQGSEA. As DNA, the CDR3 is TGCAGCGTTCTCCTGGGTCTCGGGGAGCTGTTTTTT. As protein: CSVLLGLGELFF.

The chain combines TRBV5-1 with TRBJ2-1, with D uncertain. V was pared by 4 bases and J by 3 bases, with 14 bases between. There are 15 residues in the CDR3. CDR1 and CDR2 (germline): SGHRS, YFSETQ. CDR3 coding DNA: TGCGCCAGCAGCATGGGTTCCACGAACTACAATGAGCAGTTCTTC. It specifies CASSMGSTNYNEQFF.

The genes are TRBV15 and TRBJ1-1; D gene unclear. The germline gives CDR1 LNHNV, CDR2 YYDKDF (reference sequence). The V gene lost 0 bases and the J gene lost 3 bases, with 14 bases spanning the gap. The CDR3 is 16 residues long. In nucleotides, the CDR3 is TGTGCCACCAGCAGAGACGGGAGTGCCCGGGACACTGAAGCTTTCTTT. Its translation: CATSRDGSARDTEAFF.

The chain links TRBV2 to TRBJ2-5; perhaps TRBD1 as D (6 bases). The germline V and J ends were trimmed by 8 bases and 2 bases, with 6 bases remaining between them. CDR1 and CDR2 (germline): SNHLY, FYNNEI. This CDR3 is 11 amino acids long. Here the CDR3 reads CASGTQETQYF. The CDR3 DNA is TGTGCCAGCGGGACACAAGAGACCCAGTACTTC.

Only a few counts were recorded for this clonotype. The chain is built from TRBV4-2 and TRBJ2-7; 7 bases line up with TRBD1. This CDR3 contains 16 residues. CDR1 and CDR2 (germline): LGHNA, YNFKEQ. With V trimmed by 0 bases and J by 6 bases, 11 bases remained unmatched. CDR3 DNA: TGTGCCAGCAGCCAAGATCGATTTCGGGACAGAAGCGAGCAGTACTTC. This sequence encodes CASSQDRFRDRSEQYF.

This clonotype has more than one count but fewer than ten. The V and J genes are TRBV30 and TRBJ2-4, with D uncertain. The CDR3 length is 18 residues. Germline CDR1 and CDR2: GTSNPN and SVGIG (reference sequence). The V gene lost 0 bases and the J gene lost 0 bases, with 18 bases spanning the gap. The CDR3 DNA reads as TGTGCCTGGAGTGTAGGTCGCCCAGCCCGTCTAGCCAAAAACATTCAGTACTTC. It encodes CAWSVGRPARLAKNIQYF.

CDR3 loop: CASSLAQGSSNTEAFF. CDR3 coding DNA: TGTGCCAGCAGCTTAGCGCAGGGCAGCTCGAACACTGAAGCTTTCTTT. This chain joins TRBV7-9 and TRBJ1-1; perhaps TRBD1 as D (5 bases). V shed 0 bases and J shed 1 base, with 12 bases lying between them. The CDR3 contains 16 residues. Germline CDR1 SEHNR, CDR2 FQNEAQ (reference sequence).

This clonotype was seen only a few times. This chain links TRBV30 with TRBJ1-1; tentatively, D is TRBD1 (6 bases). Germline CDR1 GTSNPN, CDR2 SVGIG (reference sequence). CDR3 length: 14 amino acids. Trimming removed 7 bases at V and 3 bases at J, with 18 bases between. CDR3 in amino acids: CASSSHRAHTEAFF. In DNA form, the CDR3 reads TGTGCCTCTTCGAGCCACAGGGCCCACACTGAAGCTTTCTTT.

Many counts were recorded for this clonotype. The chain links TRBV5-1 to TRBJ2-1, with 7 bases that match TRBD2. CDR1 and CDR2 from the germline V gene are SGHRS and YFSETQ. The CDR3 runs 13 residues. V shed 7 bases and J 3 bases; nucleotides not matched to a gene: 4. The CDR3 nucleotides are TGCGCCAGCGCAGCGGGGTACTACAATGAGCAGTTCTTC. Its protein product is CASAAGYYNEQFF.

This chain uses TRBV20-1 with TRBJ1-1; D perhaps matches TRBD1 (6 bases). V was clipped by 2 bases and J by 1 base, with 11 bases between them. CDR3 length: 14 amino acids. Germline loops: CDR1 DFQATT, CDR2 SNEGSKA (reference sequence). The CDR3 coding sequence is TGCAGTGCTAGACCCGAGGGGGAGAACACTGAAGCTTTCTTT. As protein: CSARPEGENTEAFF.

J is TRBJ2-1 and V is TRBV20-1; D possibly corresponds to TRBD2 (7 bases). The germline V gene encodes CDR1 DFQATT and CDR2 SNEGSKA (reference sequence). The CDR3 runs to 13 residues. The germline V and J ends were trimmed by 2 bases and 8 bases, with 13 bases remaining between them. CDR3 residues: CSARWGGSHEQFF. CDR3 nucleotide sequence: TGCAGTGCTAGATGGGGGGGCAGCCATGAGCAGTTCTTC.